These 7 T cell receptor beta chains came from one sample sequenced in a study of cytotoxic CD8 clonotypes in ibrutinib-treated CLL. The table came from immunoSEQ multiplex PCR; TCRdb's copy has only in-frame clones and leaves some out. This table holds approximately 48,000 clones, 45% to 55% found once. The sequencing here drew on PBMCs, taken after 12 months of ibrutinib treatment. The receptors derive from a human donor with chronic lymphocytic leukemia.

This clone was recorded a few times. CDR3: CASSTAFSYEQYF. DNA for the CDR3: TGTGCCAGTAGTACTGCATTCTCCTACGAGCAGTACTTC. The rearrangement uses TRBV19 and TRBJ2-7, with D unclear. The CDR3 is 13 residues long. Between the trimmed V and J ends, which lost 4 bases and 0 bases, there was a span of 7 bases. Germline CDR1 and CDR2: LNHDA and SQIVND (reference sequence).

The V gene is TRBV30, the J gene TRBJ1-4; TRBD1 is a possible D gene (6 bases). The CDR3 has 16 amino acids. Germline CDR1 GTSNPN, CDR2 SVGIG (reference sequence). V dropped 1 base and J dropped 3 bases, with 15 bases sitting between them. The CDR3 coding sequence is TGTGCCTGGAGTGCCAATGGGGGGGCAGCTAATGAAAAACTGTTTTTT. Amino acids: CAWSANGGAANEKLFF.

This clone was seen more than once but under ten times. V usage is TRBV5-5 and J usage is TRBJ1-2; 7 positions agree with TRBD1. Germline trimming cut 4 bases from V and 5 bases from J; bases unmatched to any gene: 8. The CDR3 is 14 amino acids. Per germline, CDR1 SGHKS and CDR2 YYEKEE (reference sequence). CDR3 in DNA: TGTGCCAGCAGCCAGGACAGGCTAGATTATGGCTACACCTTC. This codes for CASSQDRLDYGYTF.

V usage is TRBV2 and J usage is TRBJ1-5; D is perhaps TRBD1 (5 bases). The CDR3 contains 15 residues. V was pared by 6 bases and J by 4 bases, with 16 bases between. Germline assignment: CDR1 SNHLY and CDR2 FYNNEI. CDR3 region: CASRHDSLPNQPQHF. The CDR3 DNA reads TGTGCCAGCAGACACGACAGCCTCCCAAATCAGCCCCAGCATTTT.

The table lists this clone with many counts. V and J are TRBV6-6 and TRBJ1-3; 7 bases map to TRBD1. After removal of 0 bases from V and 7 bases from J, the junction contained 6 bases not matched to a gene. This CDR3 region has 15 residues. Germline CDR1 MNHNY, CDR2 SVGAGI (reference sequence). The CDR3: CASSYSQGRTNTIYF. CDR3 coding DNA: TGTGCCAGCAGTTACTCACAGGGGCGGACCAACACCATATATTTT.

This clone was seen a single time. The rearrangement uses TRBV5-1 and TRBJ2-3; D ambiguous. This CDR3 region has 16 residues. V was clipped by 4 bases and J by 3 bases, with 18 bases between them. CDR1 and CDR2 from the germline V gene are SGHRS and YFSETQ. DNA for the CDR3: TGCGCCAGCAGCACCGGCTCCACCGGTAGAACAGATACGCAGTATTTT. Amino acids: CASSTGSTGRTDTQYF.

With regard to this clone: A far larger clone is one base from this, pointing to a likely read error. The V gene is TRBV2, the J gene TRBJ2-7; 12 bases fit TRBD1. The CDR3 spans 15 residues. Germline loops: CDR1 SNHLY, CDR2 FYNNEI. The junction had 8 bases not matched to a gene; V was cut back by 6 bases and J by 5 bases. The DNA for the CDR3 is TGTGCCAGCAGGGCGGGACAGGGGGCGCTCCACGAGCAGTACTTC. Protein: CASRAGQGALHEQYF.